These 30 T cell receptor beta chains came from one sample sequenced in a study of identical twins. TCRdb reprocessed the 5' RACE reads with MiXCR, giving one entry per CDR3 protein. The table shows under 1 million distinct CDR3 sequences, with about 12% occurring only once. This sample also belongs to another study, concerning yellow fever vaccine responses in identical twins.

Sequencing was performed on PBMCs. These receptors all stem from a woman in her late teens or twenties in good health.

Notes on this clonotype: Because the CDR3 is missing its conserved closing phenylalanine or tryptophan, this is likely a read error. This rearrangement joins TRBV7-9 to TRBJ2-7; D is perhaps TRBD1 (6 bases). The V gene lost 1 base and the J gene lost 1 base, with 8 bases spanning the gap. This CDR3 is 14 amino acids long. Germline V gives CDR1 SEHNR, CDR2 FQNEAQ (reference sequence). CDR3 sequence: CASSLVTGSYEQYL. In DNA form, the CDR3 reads TGTGCCAGCAGCTTAGTCACAGGGTCCTACGAGCAGTACCTC.

This chain uses TRBV4-1 with TRBJ1-2; D is perhaps TRBD1 (5 bases). The CDR3 totals 17 residues. Trimming cost V 0 bases and J 0 bases, with 14 bases left between them. Germline CDR1 and CDR2: MGHRA and YSYEKL. The CDR3 coding sequence is TGCGCCAGCAGCCAAGAGGGGGGTGGCACTGCTAACTATGGCTACACCTTC. This encodes CASSQEGGGTANYGYTF.

Concerning this clonotype itself: An end of the junction does not agree with germline; a read error may underlie this. CDR3 protein: CASSPGTSGLLF. Written as DNA, the CDR3 is TGTGCCAGCAGCCCCGGGACTAGCGGACTCCTTTTT. The rearrangement links TRBV3-1 to TRBJ2-3; TRBD2 matches at 11 bases. Germline CDR1 and CDR2: LGHDT and YNNKEL (reference sequence). This CDR3 is built from 12 residues.

This clonotype has at least ten counts. The chain couples TRBV11-2 to TRBJ1-2; D unresolved. Deletions cut 1 base from V and 3 bases from J, with 6 bases between. This CDR3 comprises 13 residues. Germline CDR1 reads SGHAT; CDR2 reads FQNNGV. CDR3 sequence (DNA): TGTGCCAGCAGCTTAGTAACAGACTATGGCTACACCTTC. Residues: CASSLVTDYGYTF.

This clonotype has at least ten counts. The CDR3 loop reads CATSTSGTATGELFF. In DNA form, the CDR3 reads TGTGCCACCAGCACTTCCGGGACAGCCACCGGGGAGCTGTTTTTT. The rearrangement links TRBV15 to TRBJ2-2, with 7 bases lining up with TRBD1. The CDR3 contains 15 residues. Germline V gene lookup returns CDR1 LNHNV and CDR2 YYDKDF (reference sequence). V was clipped by 4 bases and J by 4 bases; unmatched bases: 6.

The sample holds a few counts of this clonotype. The chain links TRBV20-1 to TRBJ2-1; no definite D call. Germline V gene data show CDR1 as DFQATT and CDR2 as SNEGSKA (reference sequence). The CDR3 has 12 residues. The V end lost 1 base, the J end lost 8 bases, and 9 bases lay between the germline ends. In DNA, the CDR3 is TGCAGTGCTAGAGCAGCTTTCGATGAGCAGTTCTTC. Translation: CSARAAFDEQFF.

This clonotype has just a few counts. The V call is TRBV28, the J call TRBJ1-1, with TRBD1 identical over 7 bases. With 6 bases clipped from V and 6 bases from J, the junction kept 10 bases outside the gene matches. Germline V gene data show CDR1 as MDHEN and CDR2 as SYDVKM. The CDR3 contains 14 residues. CDR3: CASSQQGRAAEAFF. The CDR3 DNA reads as TGTGCCAGCAGCCAACAGGGGAGGGCGGCTGAAGCTTTCTTT.

J is TRBJ2-2 and V is TRBV5-8; 8 bases fit TRBD1. The CDR3 contains 14 residues. J lost 7 bases, V lost 4 bases, and 6 bases had no gene match. The germline CDR1 and CDR2 sequences are SGHTS and YDEGEE. CDR3 nucleotides: TGTGCCAGCAGCCCCTGGACAGGGTTCGGGGAGCTGTTTTTT. This sequence encodes CASSPWTGFGELFF.

The chain uses TRBV6-1 and TRBJ2-1; a weak D match, TRBD2 (6 bases). Trimming pared 7 bases from V and 1 base from J, leaving 20 bases between. This CDR3 region has 17 residues. Germline V gives CDR1 MNHNS, CDR2 SASEGT. The CDR3 DNA is TGTGCCAGCATGGGAAGACCCAGGGCGGGGTCCTACAATGAGCAGTTCTTC. This sequence encodes CASMGRPRAGSYNEQFF.

This clonotype was detected ten times or more. V is TRBV12-3 or TRBV12-4 and J is TRBJ2-2; D gene uncertain. The CDR3 has 13 amino acids. Trimming stripped 0 bases from V and 7 bases from J, with 6 bases between. CDR3 residues: CASSLAAGGELFF. The CDR3 DNA reads as TGTGCCAGCAGTTTAGCGGCAGGCGGGGAGCTGTTTTTT.

The gene calls are TRBV5-1 and TRBJ2-5; possibly TRBD1 for D (6 bases). Germline values: CDR1 SGHRS, CDR2 YFSETQ. V was shortened by 5 bases and J by 4 bases, with 15 bases between the two germline ends. The CDR3 extends over 14 amino acids. The CDR3 region has the DNA TGCGCCAGCAGTCAAATTCAGGGGAGAGAGACCCAGTACTTC. Residues: CASSQIQGRETQYF.

Many counts were recorded for this clonotype. Its ends do not fully match the called genes, so a read error is possible. The V and J genes are TRBV5-1 and TRBJ1-5; weak D call: TRBD1 (5 bases). Germline CDR1 and CDR2: SGHRS and YFSETQ. CDR3 size: 15 residues. The CDR3 sequence is CASSLAGNSNQPQHF. CDR3 coding DNA: TGTGCCAGCAGTTTGGCAGGGAATAGCAATCAGCCCCAGCATTTT.

The V call is TRBV11-2, the J call TRBJ2-6; D call uncertain. There are 17 residues in the CDR3. CDR1 and CDR2 (germline): SGHAT, FQNNGV. V was cut by 1 base and J by 0 bases, with 10 bases left in between. The CDR3, as DNA: TGTGCCAGCAGCTTAGGGGCAGGCCTCTCTGGGGCCAACGTCCTGACTTTC. Its translation is CASSLGAGLSGANVLTF.

This clonotype was observed a handful of times. The chain recombines TRBV20-1 with TRBJ2-1, with 8 bases that match TRBD2. The V gene's germline CDR1 is DFQATT and CDR2 SNEGSKA (reference sequence). This CDR3 is 15 amino acids long. With 0 bases clipped from V and 8 bases from J, the junction kept 9 bases outside the gene matches. The CDR3 coding sequence is TGCAGTGCTAGAGACGGGACTAGGGGTGGGGATGAGCAGTTCTTC. It specifies CSARDGTRGGDEQFF.

The genes are TRBV15 and TRBJ2-4; 12 bases map to TRBD2. The V and J ends lost 5 bases and 6 bases, in that order; junction bases with no gene match: 11. CDR1 is LNHNV and CDR2 is YYDKDF in the germline V gene (reference sequence). There are 17 residues in the CDR3. The CDR3 loop is CATSRLMTSGSSNIQYF. The CDR3 region has the DNA TGTGCCACCAGCCGCCTAATGACTAGCGGGAGTTCAAACATTCAGTACTTC.

CDR3 DNA sequence: TGTGCCAGCAGGGGACAGGGGATGAATGAGCAGTTCTTC. Translated: CASRGQGMNEQFF. This chain connects TRBV6-6 to TRBJ2-1; TRBD1 matches at 10 bases. This CDR3 spans 13 amino acids. Unmatched junction bases numbered 3, after V lost 6 bases and J lost 7 bases. The germline gives CDR1 MNHNY, CDR2 SVGAGI (reference sequence).

This clonotype was detected only a few times. This chain connects TRBV6-1 to TRBJ2-6; 8 bases fit TRBD1. Germline V gene sequence: CDR1 MNHNS, CDR2 SASEGT. The CDR3 extends over 15 amino acids. The V gene end was trimmed by 4 bases and the J gene end by 2 bases; junction bases not matched to a gene: 1. CDR3 amino acids: CASSGTGTGANVLTF. CDR3 nucleotide sequence: TGTGCCAGCAGTGGGACAGGGACTGGGGCCAACGTCCTGACTTTC.

This chain uses TRBV3-1 with TRBJ2-1, with D hard to call. Germline V gene lookup returns CDR1 LGHDT and CDR2 YNNKEL (reference sequence). The CDR3 has 17 residues. Trimming left V 1 base short and J 0 bases short, with 13 bases between. This CDR3 reads CASSQGLSRSSYNEQFF. The CDR3 DNA follows: TGTGCCAGCAGCCAAGGCTTGAGCCGGAGCTCCTACAATGAGCAGTTCTTC.

This clonotype was seen only a few times. This chain connects TRBV5-1 to TRBJ2-3, with D unresolved. CDR1 SGHRS and CDR2 YFSETQ come from the germline V gene. This CDR3 is built from 14 residues. V lost 1 base, J lost 0 bases, and 6 bases lay in between. CDR3 bases: TGCGCCAGCAGCTTGTTGCAGAGCACAGATACGCAGTATTTT. Protein product: CASSLLQSTDTQYF.

This chain uses TRBV6-5 with TRBJ1-2, with D possibly matching TRBD1 (5 bases). Germline V gives CDR1 MNHEY, CDR2 SVGAGI. The CDR3 sequence is 15 residues long. Trimming shortened V by 4 bases and J by 5 bases, and 17 bases separated the two germline ends. CDR3: CASSFYLGREYGYTF. CDR3 sequence (DNA): TGTGCCAGCAGTTTTTACCTGGGGCGGGAGTATGGCTACACCTTC.

The V gene is TRBV6-2 or TRBV6-3, the J gene TRBJ2-7, with a possible D match to TRBD1 (5 bases). The germline CDR1 and CDR2 sequences are MNHEY and SVGEGT. The V and J ends lost 6 bases and 0 bases respectively, with 15 bases between them. The CDR3 length is 15 residues. CDR3 coding DNA: TGTGCCAGCAGACCTTCTGGACAAGGCTCCTACGAGCAGTACGTC. Protein product: CASRPSGQGSYEQYV.

This clonotype has a count of ten or more. This rearrangement joins TRBV7-9 to TRBJ2-2, with TRBD2 identical over 8 bases. Germline V gives CDR1 SEHNR, CDR2 FQNEAQ (reference sequence). This CDR3 comprises 16 residues. Trimming took 6 bases from V and 0 from J; bases not matched to a gene: 6. In nucleotides, the CDR3 is TGTGCCAGCAGTAGCGGACTAGCAGCGAACACCGGGGAGCTGTTTTTT. Its protein product is CASSSGLAANTGELFF.

The rearrangement uses TRBV4-2 and TRBJ2-3; maybe TRBD2 (5 bases). CDR1 is LGHNA, CDR2 YNFKEQ, per germline. Trimming pared 5 bases from V and 4 bases from J, leaving 19 bases between. The CDR3 loop spans 16 amino acids. CDR3 sequence reads: CASSEAAGYGADTQYF. Written as DNA, the CDR3 is TGTGCCAGCAGCGAAGCGGCGGGTTACGGGGCAGATACGCAGTATTTT.

This chain uses TRBV27 with TRBJ2-3; 8 bases are shared with TRBD2. This CDR3 region has 16 residues. The J segment lost 2 bases and the V segment lost 6 bases, leaving 10 bases of the junction unmatched. The germline V gene has CDR1 MNHEY and CDR2 SMNVEV (reference sequence). The CDR3 is CASSSPGGGLTDTQYF. Here the CDR3 DNA reads TGTGCCAGCAGCTCCCCGGGGGGGGGTCTCACAGATACGCAGTATTTT.

The gene calls are TRBV7-9 and TRBJ1-5, with TRBD1 as a possible D gene (6 bases). CDR3 length: 16 amino acids. CDR1 and CDR2 (germline): SEHNR, FQNEAQ (reference sequence). Trimming pared 4 bases from V and 7 bases from J, leaving 20 bases between. CDR3 loop: CASSSGGRGLGQPQHF. The CDR3 nucleotides are TGTGCCAGCAGCTCCGGAGGCAGGGGACTAGGGCAGCCCCAGCATTTT.

This clonotype showed up just once. The CDR3 protein is CASSFPLGRGIRTDTQYF. The CDR3 nucleotides read TGTGCCAGCAGTTTCCCTTTAGGACGGGGAATCCGCACAGATACGCAGTATTTT. The genes are TRBV28 and TRBJ2-3, with D possibly being TRBD2 (5 bases). The ends were cut back, 3 bases at V and 1 base at J, with 20 bases in the middle. CDR3 length: 18 amino acids. Per germline, CDR1 MDHEN and CDR2 SYDVKM.

This clonotype was counted ten times or more. J is TRBJ2-5 and V is TRBV7-9; 8 bases map to TRBD1. Germline CDR1 and CDR2: SEHNR and FQNEAQ (reference sequence). Trimming at V came to 5 bases and at J to 4 bases, leaving 6 bases not matched to a gene. CDR3 size: 14 residues. CDR3 amino acids: CASSPRTGRETQYF. The CDR3 nucleotides read TGTGCCAGCAGCCCTCGGACAGGGCGAGAGACCCAGTACTTC.

The chain uses TRBV12-3 or TRBV12-4 and TRBJ1-1, with D uncertain. Between the trimmed V and J ends, which lost 1 base and 5 bases, there was a span of 11 bases. There are 14 residues in the CDR3. The CDR3 protein is CASSLVPARTEAFF. CDR3 nucleotides: TGTGCCAGCAGTTTAGTCCCGGCACGAACTGAAGCTTTCTTT.

This clonotype was detected only a few times. V and J are TRBV20-1 and TRBJ2-1; possible D gene TRBD1, 5 bases. V was pared by 4 bases and J by 1 base, with 8 bases between. The CDR3 sequence is 13 residues long. The germline V gene encodes CDR1 DFQATT and CDR2 SNEGSKA (reference sequence). This CDR3 is CSAKGWSYNEQFF. Here the CDR3 DNA reads TGCAGTGCTAAGGGGTGGTCCTACAATGAGCAGTTCTTC.

The sample holds many counts of this clonotype. The rearrangement links TRBV7-9 to TRBJ1-4; TRBD1 agrees at 7 bases. Unmatched junction bases numbered 3, after V lost 4 bases and J lost 4 bases. The CDR3 consists of 14 residues. The germline V gene encodes CDR1 SEHNR and CDR2 FQNEAQ (reference sequence). The CDR3 spells CASSSTGFNEKLFF. The CDR3 coding sequence is TGTGCCAGCAGCTCGACAGGGTTTAATGAAAAACTGTTTTTT.